The clone carrying this T cell receptor (beta chain) was detected ten times or more. TCR beta CDR3 sequences were amplified from RNA transcripts. The TCR CDR3 first-round RT-PCR relied on the HTBI primer set. TCRdb processed the multiplex PCR reads anew with MiXCR; each CDR3 protein has one entry. This table has a few hundred thousand distinct CDR3 sequences, roughly 20% appearing once. The data were taken from a study of T cells in Graves' hyperthyroidism and ophthalmopathy. Germline CDR1 is MNHEY and CDR2 is SVGAGI. V dropped 8 bases and J dropped 0 bases, with 14 bases sitting between them. There are 16 residues in the CDR3.

Sequencing used blood. The TCR comes from a woman aged 40 to 50 with Graves' ophthalmopathy. This chain uses TRBV6-5 with TRBJ2-6; no clear D gene. In DNA, the CDR3 is TGTGCCAGCGTCCGGGCGGTATTCTCTGGGGCCAACGTCCTGACTTTC. Protein product: CASVRAVFSGANVLTF.